This is a list of T cell receptor beta chains from one sample in a study of blood T cell repertoires in COVID-19. Clones were read by immunoSEQ multiplex PCR, and TCRdb kept only the in-frame ones, dropping some. The sample carries around 260,000 clones, around nine tenths recorded once. The sequencing sample was made of peripheral blood. The source is a man between 40 and 49 years old who had recovered from COVID-19. Each CDR3 is given with its conserved first and last residue. D genes are given only for firm matches. Clone size is shown for a subset of rows, as once, few, many or a class of expanded clone.

size: .
D: .
V: TRBV18
J: TRBJ1-3
CDR3: CASSPRTGTSGNTIYF
DNA: TGTGCCAGCTCGCCCCGGACGGGAACTTCTGGAAACACCATATATTTT

size: .
D: .
V: TRBV7-2
J: TRBJ1-4
CDR3: CASSFRGGSEKLFF
DNA: TGTGCCAGCAGCTTCAGGGGTGGTAGCGAAAAACTGTTTTTT

size: .
D: .
V: TRBV5-8
J: TRBJ1-5
CDR3: CASSFAGQPQHF
DNA: TGTGCCAGCAGTTTTGCAGGTCAGCCCCAGCATTTT

size: few
D: TRBD1
V: TRBV19
J: TRBJ1-3
CDR3: CASSPEGARGNTIYF
DNA: TGTGCCAGTAGTCCCGAGGGGGCGCGCGGAAACACCATATATTTT

size: .
D: TRBD2
V: TRBV6-5
J: TRBJ2-7
CDR3: CASSYSVAGGTYEQYF
DNA: TGTGCCAGCAGTTACTCGGTGGCGGGAGGTACCTACGAGCAGTACTTC

size: .
D: TRBD2
V: TRBV7-8
J: TRBJ2-7
CDR3: CACRTSVSYEQYF
DNA: TGTGCGTGTCGGACTAGCGTATCCTACGAGCAGTACTTC

size: .
D: TRBD1
V: TRBV9
J: TRBJ1-4
CDR3: CASSSPGTGEKLFF
DNA: TGTGCCAGCAGCTCCCCCGGGACAGGAGAAAAACTGTTTTTT

size: .
D: TRBD1
V: TRBV4-1
J: TRBJ1-2
CDR3: CASSPVTTTLGQYGYTF
DNA: TGCGCCAGCAGTCCAGTGACAACAACCTTGGGACAGTATGGCTACACCTTC

size: .
D: .
V: TRBV4-2
J: TRBJ2-1
CDR3: CASSQDHAGQFF
DNA: TGTGCCAGCAGCCAAGATCATGCGGGGCAGTTCTTC

size: .
D: .
V: TRBV3-1/TRBV3-2
J: TRBJ2-3
CDR3: CASSQVGGGRTDTQYF
DNA: TGTGCCAGCAGCCAAGTTGGCGGGGGCCGCACAGATACGCAGTATTTT

size: .
D: .
V: TRBV9
J: TRBJ2-3
CDR3: CASSVLGGVDTQYF
DNA: TGTGCCAGCAGCGTGTTGGGCGGGGTAGATACGCAGTATTTT

size: once
D: TRBD1
V: TRBV5-1
J: TRBJ2-1
CDR3: CASSSLQGSYNEQFF
DNA: TGCGCCAGCAGCTCTTTACAGGGGTCCTACAATGAGCAGTTCTTC

size: .
D: TRBD1
V: TRBV18
J: TRBJ2-5
CDR3: CASSPAGGLETQYF
DNA: TGTGCCAGCTCACCAGCAGGGGGCTTGGAGACCCAGTACTTC

size: .
D: .
V: TRBV15
J: TRBJ1-3
CDR3: CATSRGQDPSGNTIYF
DNA: TGTGCCACCAGCAGAGGACAGGACCCCTCTGGAAACACCATATATTTT

size: .
D: TRBD2
V: TRBV10-3
J: TRBJ2-3
CDR3: CAIMKGSGRPTDTQYF
DNA: TGTGCCATCATGAAGGGTAGCGGGAGACCCACAGATACGCAGTATTTT

size: .
D: .
V: TRBV18
J: TRBJ2-7
CDR3: CASSQQGYEQYF
DNA: TGTGCCAGCTCACAACAGGGTTACGAGCAGTACTTC

size: .
D: .
V: TRBV13
J: TRBJ1-3
CDR3: CASSLDRAGNTIYF
DNA: TGTGCCAGCAGCTTAGACAGGGCTGGAAACACCATATATTTT

size: .
D: .
V: TRBV6-2/TRBV6-3
J: TRBJ1-1
CDR3: CASRPDGGNTEAFF
DNA: TGTGCCAGCAGACCTGACGGGGGGAACACTGAAGCTTTCTTT

size: .
D: .
V: TRBV6-5
J: TRBJ1-1
CDR3: CASSFGRQAFF
DNA: TGTGCCAGCAGTTTCGGCAGGCAAGCTTTCTTT

size: .
D: TRBD2
V: TRBV13
J: TRBJ2-7
CDR3: CASRLAGAAGDEQYF
DNA: TGTGCCAGCCGACTAGCGGGGGCCGCGGGGGACGAGCAGTACTTC

size: .
D: TRBD1
V: TRBV7-2
J: TRBJ2-7
CDR3: CASSLVTGGSYEQYF
DNA: TGTGCCAGCAGCTTAGTGACAGGGGGCAGTTACGAGCAGTACTTC

size: .
D: TRBD1
V: TRBV14
J: TRBJ1-2
CDR3: CASSTPGQGLWGYTF
DNA: TGTGCCAGCAGCACCCCGGGACAGGGATTGTGGGGCTACACCTTC

size: .
D: .
V: TRBV7-9
J: TRBJ2-7
CDR3: CASSLVLADSYEQYF
DNA: TGTGCCAGCAGCTTAGTGTTGGCAGACTCCTACGAGCAGTACTTC

size: .
D: .
V: TRBV11-3
J: TRBJ2-5
CDR3: CASSPGTTGRETQYF
DNA: TGTGCCAGCAGCCCCGGGACCACAGGGCGCGAGACCCAGTACTTC

size: .
D: TRBD2
V: TRBV5-4
J: TRBJ2-7
CDR3: CASSHISGGGFHEQYF
DNA: TGTGCCAGCAGTCATATTAGCGGGGGGGGCTTTCACGAGCAGTACTTC

size: .
D: TRBD1
V: TRBV19
J: TRBJ2-4
CDR3: CASSTDRTGYF
DNA: TGTGCCAGTAGTACGGACAGGACTGGGTACTTC

size: .
D: TRBD2
V: TRBV7-9
J: TRBJ2-1
CDR3: CASSFSLAGDEQFF
DNA: TGTGCCAGCAGCTTTAGCCTAGCGGGGGATGAGCAGTTCTTC

size: once
D: .
V: TRBV10-2
J: TRBJ2-7
CDR3: CASSQAYEQYF
DNA: TGCGCCAGCAGTCAGGCCTACGAGCAGTACTTC

size: .
D: .
V: TRBV19
J: TRBJ1-1
CDR3: CASSQSRGTEAFF
DNA: TGTGCCAGTAGCCAAAGTAGGGGGACTGAAGCTTTCTTT

size: .
D: TRBD1
V: TRBV20-1
J: TRBJ2-7
CDR3: CSASEWDREPEQYF
DNA: TGCAGTGCTAGTGAGTGGGACAGGGAGCCCGAGCAGTACTTC

size: .
D: TRBD2
V: TRBV4-2
J: TRBJ2-2
CDR3: CASSLTSGRAGELFF
DNA: TGTGCCAGCAGCCTCACTAGCGGGAGAGCCGGGGAGCTGTTTTTT

size: .
D: .
V: TRBV4-1
J: TRBJ2-2
CDR3: CASSQEQTLRGELFF
DNA: TGCGCCAGCAGCCAAGAGCAGACACTCCGGGGGGAGCTGTTTTTT

size: .
D: TRBD2
V: TRBV27
J: TRBJ2-7
CDR3: CASSYLAGGPHEQYF
DNA: TGTGCCAGCAGTTACCTAGCGGGAGGGCCTCACGAGCAGTACTTC

size: .
D: TRBD1
V: TRBV10-1
J: TRBJ1-1
CDR3: CASSECRGQGNTEAFF
DNA: TGCGCCAGCAGTGAGTGTCGAGGACAGGGGAACACTGAAGCTTTCTTT

size: .
D: TRBD2
V: TRBV7-2
J: TRBJ2-1
CDR3: CASRPTGLVLNEQFF
DNA: TGTGCCAGCAGACCAACGGGACTAGTATTGAATGAGCAGTTCTTC

size: medium-sized
D: .
V: TRBV6-1
J: TRBJ2-7
CDR3: CASSELTSYFYEQYF
DNA: TGTGCCAGCAGTGAATTGACTAGTTACTTCTACGAGCAGTACTTC

size: .
D: TRBD2
V: TRBV12-5
J: TRBJ2-1
CDR3: CASGLVRVAGGSGVGEQFF
DNA: TGTGCTAGTGGTTTGGTACGTGTAGCGGGCGGGAGCGGGGTCGGTGAGCAGTTCTTC

size: .
D: .
V: TRBV7-8
J: TRBJ2-2
CDR3: CASSPYRIANTGELFF
DNA: TGTGCCAGCAGCCCGTACAGAATAGCGAACACCGGGGAGCTGTTTTTT

size: .
D: .
V: TRBV27
J: TRBJ1-2
CDR3: CASSLKTGPNYGYTF
DNA: TGTGCCAGCAGTCTAAAGACAGGACCTAACTATGGCTACACCTTC

size: .
D: .
V: TRBV6-1
J: TRBJ2-7
CDR3: CASSELPSGGDEQYF
DNA: TGTGCCAGCAGTGAACTGCCTAGTGGCGGTGACGAGCAGTACTTC

size: .
D: TRBD1
V: TRBV7-9
J: TRBJ1-4
CDR3: CASSLLPGQGDEKLFF
DNA: TGTGCCAGCAGCTTACTTCCGGGACAGGGGGATGAAAAACTGTTTTTT

size: .
D: TRBD2
V: TRBV7-9
J: TRBJ2-1
CDR3: CASSLGLAGQVVNEQFF
DNA: TGTGCCAGCAGCTTAGGACTAGCGGGCCAGGTTGTTAATGAGCAGTTCTTC

size: .
D: .
V: TRBV7-2
J: TRBJ2-7
CDR3: CASSPGRQGEQYF
DNA: TGTGCCAGCAGCCCGGGCCGCCAGGGAGAGCAGTACTTC

size: .
D: .
V: TRBV7-9
J: TRBJ2-7
CDR3: CASSLRGGSYEQYF
DNA: TGTGCCAGCAGCTTGCGGGGAGGATCCTACGAGCAGTACTTC

size: .
D: .
V: TRBV21-1
J: TRBJ1-2
CDR3: CASSKDGGAHGYTF
DNA: TGTGCCAGCAGCAAAGACGGAGGGGCCCATGGCTACACCTTC